The 20 T cell receptor beta chains below were found in one sample sequenced in a study of OX40 agonist ivuxolimab in advanced cancers. The method was immunoSEQ multiplex PCR; TCRdb's version includes in-frame clones alone and lacks a portion of them. The sample yields tens of thousands of clones, 90% to 95% seen once. This sample comprised CD4+ or CD8+ T cells sorted from blood, obtained in a trial of the OX40 agonist ivuxolimab. Every receptor here comes from an adult with an advanced solid tumor such as melanoma, head and neck, liver or kidney cancer.

This clone was observed a few times. CDR3 protein: CASSFILYQPQHF. The DNA for the CDR3 is TGTGCCAGCAGTTTTATCCTTTATCAGCCCCAGCATTTT. The V and J genes are TRBV28 and TRBJ1-5; D call uncertain. Germline V lookup: CDR1 MDHEN, CDR2 SYDVKM. The CDR3 runs to 13 residues. V shed 3 bases and J shed 5 bases, with 8 bases lying between them.

This chain uses TRBV6-5 with TRBJ2-7, with D possibly being TRBD1 or TRBD2 (5 bases each). Trimming removed 5 bases at V and 6 bases at J, with 14 bases between. The CDR3 runs to 13 residues. Germline lookup yields CDR1 MNHEY and CDR2 SVGAGI. As DNA, the CDR3 is TGTGCCAGCAGTCTAATCAGGGAGAGCGAGCAGTACTTC. Protein: CASSLIRESEQYF.

The rearrangement joins TRBV28 to TRBJ1-5; possible D gene TRBD1, 6 bases. V lost 5 bases and J lost 3, with 14 bases in between. CDR1 is MDHEN and CDR2 is SYDVKM in the germline V gene. The CDR3 spans 15 residues. CDR3 in DNA: TGTGCCAGCAGTCAGTCCGGACAGCCCAATCAGCCCCAGCATTTT. The encoded protein is CASSQSGQPNQPQHF.

The chain joins TRBV5-5 to TRBJ2-7; a possible D gene is TRBD2 (7 bases). V was shortened by 0 bases and J by 5 bases, with 12 bases between the two germline ends. The CDR3 sequence is 14 residues long. From germline, CDR1 is SGHKS and CDR2 YYEKEE (reference sequence). The chain's CDR3 is CASSLVRGAHEQYF. The CDR3 region has the DNA TGTGCCAGCAGCTTGGTTCGGGGGGCGCACGAGCAGTACTTC.

The rearrangement uses TRBV5-4 and TRBJ2-4, with D perhaps TRBD1 (6 bases). Per germline, CDR1 SGHNT and CDR2 YYREEE (reference sequence). V lost 4 bases and J lost 7, with 9 bases in between. CDR3 length equals 12 residues. The CDR3 nucleotides read TGTGCCAGCAGCCAGGACAGTAACATTCAGTACTTC. Its translation is CASSQDSNIQYF. The full variable domain, in which reference TRBV5-4 and TRBJ2-4 provide the parts outside the CDR3, is ETGVTQSPTHLIKTRGQQVTLRCSSQSGHNTVSWYQQALGQGPQFIFQYYREEENGRGNFPPRFSGLQFPNYSSELNVNALELDDSALYLCASSQDSNIQYFGAGTRLSVL.

V usage is TRBV4-1 and J usage is TRBJ2-1; D perhaps matches TRBD1 (6 bases). V gave up 8 bases and J gave up 0 bases, with 14 bases separating them. Germline CDR1 reads MGHRA; CDR2 reads YSYEKL. The CDR3 has 15 residues. The DNA of the CDR3 is TGCGCCAGCGCGCAAGGGGGAAGCTCCTACAATGAGCAGTTCTTC. Amino acid sequence: CASAQGGSSYNEQFF.

The V gene is TRBV11-2, the J gene TRBJ1-1; D unclear. CDR1 SGHAT and CDR2 FQNNGV come from the germline V gene. V was clipped by 1 base and J by 5 bases, with 14 bases between them. This CDR3 has 15 residues. In DNA, the CDR3 is TGTGCCAGCAGCTTAGTCGGGTATGGTAGGACTGAAGCTTTCTTT. Amino acid sequence: CASSLVGYGRTEAFF.

A single count supports this clone. This chain uses TRBV28 with TRBJ1-3, with no clear D. The germline gives CDR1 MDHEN, CDR2 SYDVKM. V dropped 2 bases and J dropped 0 bases, with 5 bases sitting between them. The length of the CDR3 is 14 residues. CDR3 region: CASSLEGSGNTIYF. Written as DNA, the CDR3 is TGTGCCAGCAGTTTAGAAGGCTCTGGAAACACCATATATTTT.

The chain employs TRBV6-5 and TRBJ2-7; no firm D call. This CDR3 has 14 residues. Trimming pared 0 bases from V and 2 bases from J, leaving 8 bases between. The germline V gene has CDR1 MNHEY and CDR2 SVGAGI. The CDR3 DNA sequence: TGTGCCAGCAGTTACTCCTCCCGTACCTACGAGCAGTACTTC. The encoded protein is CASSYSSRTYEQYF.

This chain connects TRBV9 to TRBJ1-4; possible D gene TRBD1, 5 bases. Germline loops: CDR1 SGDLS, CDR2 YYNGEE. This CDR3 spans 13 amino acids. V shed 3 bases and J shed 8 bases, with 11 bases lying between them. The CDR3: CASSASWGEKLFF. DNA of the CDR3: TGTGCCAGCAGCGCCTCGTGGGGGGAAAAACTGTTTTTT.

The chain joins TRBV7-2 to TRBJ1-5; a possible D gene is TRBD1 (6 bases). Looked up from germline, CDR1 is SGHTA and CDR2 is FQGNSA. The CDR3 is 17 residues long. Trimming cost V 2 bases and J 4 bases, with 18 bases left between them. The CDR3 bases are TGTGCCAGCAGCTTACGAACAGGGTTGGTTCAAAATCAGCCCCAGCATTTT. This codes for CASSLRTGLVQNQPQHF. The whole variable domain, filled in from reference TRBV7-2 and TRBJ1-5, reads GAGVSQSPSNKVTEKGKDVELRCDPISGHTALYWYRQSLGQGLEFLIYFQGNSAPDKSGLPSDRFSAERTGGSVSTLTIQRTQQEDSAVYLCASSLRTGLVQNQPQHFGDGTRLSIL.

The rearrangement links TRBV11-2 to TRBJ2-7, with 9 bases identical to TRBD1. CDR3 size: 13 residues. Per the germline V gene, CDR1 is SGHAT and CDR2 is FQNNGV. With V trimmed by 8 bases and J by 5 bases, 7 bases remained unmatched. The CDR3 sequence is CASVRDRENEQYF. The CDR3 nucleotides read TGTGCCAGCGTCCGGGACAGGGAAAACGAGCAGTACTTC.

This sequence joins TRBV27 and TRBJ1-1; D gene ambiguous. In germline, CDR1 is MNHEY, CDR2 SMNVEV (reference sequence). V gave up 6 bases and J gave up 1 base, with 6 bases separating them. The CDR3 is made up of 12 amino acids. CDR3 nucleotide sequence: TGTGCCAGCAGATCCGGGAACACTGAAGCTTTCTTT. Its protein is CASRSGNTEAFF.

The V gene is TRBV15, the J gene TRBJ2-7; 14 bases match TRBD2. The CDR3 runs 14 residues. The germline gives CDR1 LNHNV, CDR2 YYDKDF (reference sequence). The V gene end was trimmed by 8 bases and the J gene end by 3 bases; junction bases not matched to a gene: 3. CDR3 residues: CATAGTSGGYEQYF. CDR3 nucleotide sequence: TGTGCCACCGCCGGGACTAGCGGGGGCTACGAGCAGTACTTC.

J is TRBJ2-3 and V is TRBV13; D remains unclear. V was pared by 4 bases and J by 2 bases, with 4 bases between. The germline V gene encodes CDR1 PRHDT and CDR2 FYEKMQ (reference sequence). The length of the CDR3 is 12 residues. In nucleotides, the CDR3 is TGTGCCAGCAGCTCTGTCACAGATACGCAGTATTTT. Translation gives CASSSVTDTQYF. Full variable domain (rest looked up from reference TRBV13 and TRBJ2-3): AAGVIQSPRHLIKEKRETATLKCYPIPRHDTVYWYQQGPGQDPQFLISFYEKMQSDKGSIPDRFSAQQFSDYHSELNMSSLELGDSALYFCASSSVTDTQYFGPGTRLTVL.

This chain uses TRBV6-6 with TRBJ1-4; D gene uncertain. This CDR3 is built from 13 residues. The V gene's germline CDR1 is MNHNY and CDR2 SVGAGI (reference sequence). Trimming took off 6 bases at V and 12 bases at J, with 17 bases between the two ends. The CDR3 nucleotides are TGTGCCAGCAGCGAACCCAACCTGGTCGAACTGTTTTTT. Encoded protein: CASSEPNLVELFF.

The V gene is TRBV5-1, the J gene TRBJ2-7, with D perhaps being TRBD1 or TRBD2 (5 bases each). Trimming removed 4 bases at V and 7 bases at J, with 24 bases between. There are 16 residues in the CDR3. Germline CDR1 SGHRS, CDR2 YFSETQ. The CDR3 DNA sequence: TGCGCCAGCAGCCTGGGACGGGACCGGTATTCGGTGGAGCAGTACTTC. Protein sequence: CASSLGRDRYSVEQYF. Combining the CDR3 with reference TRBV5-1 and TRBJ2-7 gives the whole variable domain KAGVTQTPRYLIKTRGQQVTLSCSPISGHRSVSWYQQTPGQGLQFLFEYFSETQRNKGNFPGRFSGRQFSNSRSEMNVSTLELGDSALYLCASSLGRDRYSVEQYFGPGTRLTVT.

The V gene is TRBV4-1, the J gene TRBJ2-7; TRBD1 aligns across 7 bases. Trimming removed 4 bases from V and 5 bases from J; junction bases left unmatched: 8. This CDR3 is 14 amino acids long. CDR1 is MGHRA, CDR2 YSYEKL, per germline. The CDR3 spells CASSPRVQGHEQYF. The CDR3 nucleotides read TGCGCCAGCAGCCCCAGGGTACAGGGGCACGAGCAGTACTTC.

This chain links TRBV7-9 with TRBJ1-1, with D possibly being TRBD1 (5 bases). The CDR3 runs to 12 residues. V was trimmed by 5 bases and J by 4 bases, leaving 8 bases between them. The germline V gene encodes CDR1 SEHNR and CDR2 FQNEAQ (reference sequence). CDR3 nucleotide sequence: TGTGCCAGCAGCCCCCAGGGCACTGAAGCTTTCTTT. This translates into CASSPQGTEAFF.

V gene TRBV7-2 combines with J gene TRBJ1-4; 9 bases agree with TRBD1. The CDR3 runs 14 residues. Germline values: CDR1 SGHTA, CDR2 FQGNSA. Unmatched junction bases numbered 5, after V lost 6 bases and J lost 6 bases. CDR3 amino acids: CASRDRGLDEKLFF. CDR3 bases: TGTGCCAGCAGGGACAGGGGCTTGGATGAAAAACTGTTTTTT.